These 25 T cell receptor beta chains were sequenced from one sample in a study of blood T cell repertoires in COVID-19. Clones were sequenced by immunoSEQ multiplex PCR, and TCRdb holds only the in-frame ones, with some missing. The sample carries about 130,000 clones, almost 85% recorded once. Sequencing was performed on peripheral blood. Receptor source: a human donor in a cohort sampled during active COVID-19.

The chain employs TRBV10-3 and TRBJ2-7; TRBD1 matches at 7 bases. The CDR3 runs to 13 residues. V lost 6 bases to trimming and J lost 5 bases; unmatched junction nucleotides: 7. CDR1 is ENHRY, CDR2 SYGVKD, per germline. The CDR3 loop is CAIRQTGKDEQYF. The CDR3 DNA reads as TGTGCCATCAGACAGACAGGGAAGGACGAGCAGTACTTC.

The chain carries TRBV30 and TRBJ1-3; D is undetermined. V lost 5 bases and J lost 0, with 11 bases in between. The CDR3 has 14 amino acids. Germline CDR1 is GTSNPN and CDR2 is SVGIG (reference sequence). The CDR3 bases are TGTGCCTGGTCTAGTCGGTCCTCTGGAAACACCATATATTTT. Translated: CAWSSRSSGNTIYF.

This chain uses TRBV5-6 with TRBJ2-1; 8 bases line up with TRBD2. Losses at the gene ends were 0 bases for V and 9 bases for J; bases not matched to a gene: 8. CDR3 length equals 15 residues. Germline CDR1 SGHDT, CDR2 YYEEEE. The CDR3 spells CASSLGGGTMVEQFF. The CDR3 DNA sequence: TGTGCCAGCAGCTTGGGCGGGGGGACAATGGTTGAGCAGTTCTTC. The whole variable domain, remainder taken from reference TRBV5-6 and TRBJ2-1, is DAGVTQSPTHLIKTRGQQVTLRCSPKSGHDTVSWYQQALGQGPQFIFQYYEEEERQRGNFPDRFSGHQFPNYSSELNVNALLLGDSALYLCASSLGGGTMVEQFFGPGTRLTVL.

The count of this clone is one. The chain carries TRBV3-1 (or the pseudogene TRBV3-2) and TRBJ2-1, with 10 nucleotides matching TRBD2. The CDR3 covers 15 residues. V shed 2 bases, J shed 7 bases, and the junction held 5 bases outside the gene matches. Germline CDR1 LGHDT, CDR2 YNNKEL (reference sequence). The CDR3 DNA follows: TGTGCCAGCAGCCAAAAAGCGGGGGGGCCGAATGAGCAGTTCTTC. This sequence encodes CASSQKAGGPNEQFF.

This chain uses TRBV4-1 with TRBJ2-5; D is perhaps TRBD1 (6 bases). This CDR3 has 15 residues. Germline V gene data show CDR1 as MGHRA and CDR2 as YSYEKL. V was shortened by 0 bases and J by 5 bases, with 13 bases between the two germline ends. CDR3 in DNA: TGCGCCAGCAGCCAAGAGGGGGCCCGTCGCGAGACCCAGTACTTC. Encoded protein: CASSQEGARRETQYF.

The chain combines TRBV7-9 with TRBJ1-2; D call uncertain. V was clipped by 3 bases and J by 3 bases, with 14 bases between them. CDR1 and CDR2 from the germline V gene are SEHNR and FQNEAQ (reference sequence). This CDR3 is built from 15 residues. The CDR3 nucleotides read TGTGCCAGCAGCTTGTTTTTGGCGGGAGACTATGGCTACACCTTC. It is translated as CASSLFLAGDYGYTF. Full variable domain (rest looked up from reference TRBV7-9 and TRBJ1-2): DTGVSQNPRHKITKRGQNVTFRCDPISEHNRLYWYRQTLGQGPEFLTYFQNEAQLEKSRLLSDRFSAERPKGSFSTLEIQRTEQGDSAMYLCASSLFLAGDYGYTFGSGTRLTVV.

The J gene is TRBJ2-7, the V gene TRBV19, with 8 bases aligning to TRBD2. Germline CDR1 reads LNHDA; CDR2 reads SQIVND (reference sequence). The V gene end was trimmed by 4 bases and the J gene end by 1 base; junction bases not matched to a gene: 0. The CDR3 is 13 residues long. DNA for the CDR3: TGTGCCAGTAGTAGCGGGGGGTCCTACGAGCAGTACTTC. Residues: CASSSGGSYEQYF.

This chain links TRBV19 with TRBJ2-7, with D maybe TRBD1 (5 bases). Germline CDR1 LNHDA, CDR2 SQIVND (reference sequence). V shed 3 bases and J shed 4 bases, with 13 bases lying between them. The CDR3 length is 14 residues. The CDR3 loop reads CASSIFWGQYEQYF. Here the CDR3 DNA reads TGTGCCAGTAGTATTTTTTGGGGCCAATACGAGCAGTACTTC.

The V gene is TRBV12-3 or TRBV12-4, the J gene TRBJ1-2; D not certain. Trimming took off 1 base at V and 6 bases at J, with 6 bases between the two ends. The CDR3 spans 12 residues. The chain's CDR3 is CASSLGRNGYTF. Here the CDR3 DNA reads TGTGCCAGCAGTTTAGGGAGGAATGGCTACACCTTC.

In its sample, this clone was seen once. The chain couples TRBV5-4 to TRBJ1-2; TRBD1 agrees at 8 bases. The CDR3 is 15 residues long. From germline, CDR1 is SGHNT and CDR2 YYREEE (reference sequence). The junction had 10 bases not matched to a gene; V was cut back by 4 bases and J by 5 bases. For the CDR3, the DNA is TGTGCCAGCAGCCTCCAGGGGGCACTTCTGTATGGCTACACCTTC. It specifies CASSLQGALLYGYTF.

This rearrangement joins TRBV4-1 to TRBJ2-5; 9 positions agree with TRBD2. This CDR3 contains 18 residues. From germline, CDR1 is MGHRA and CDR2 YSYEKL. Losses at the gene ends were 0 bases for V and 6 bases for J; bases not matched to a gene: 14. The CDR3 sequence: CASSQDSAGASGAQTQYF. The CDR3 region has the DNA TGCGCCAGCAGCCAAGATAGTGCGGGGGCTAGCGGGGCCCAGACCCAGTACTTC.

The chain is built from TRBV4-1 and TRBJ1-2; 10 positions agree with TRBD1. The CDR3 is made up of 14 amino acids. V shed 4 bases, J shed 4 bases, and the junction held 3 bases outside the gene matches. Germline CDR1 reads MGHRA; CDR2 reads YSYEKL. The CDR3 coding sequence is TGCGCCAGCAGCCCGGGACAGGGGATCTATGGCTACACCTTC. Translation gives CASSPGQGIYGYTF.

The rearrangement links TRBV25-1 to TRBJ2-7, with 16 bases fitting TRBD2. The CDR3 spans 17 residues. CDR1 is MGHDK, CDR2 SYGVNS, per germline. After removal of 5 bases from V and 2 bases from J, the junction contained 6 bases not matched to a gene. This CDR3 is CASSKGLAGGGTYEQYF. For the CDR3, the DNA is TGTGCCAGCAGTAAGGGACTAGCGGGGGGGGGAACCTACGAGCAGTACTTC.

The J gene is TRBJ2-1, the V gene TRBV10-3; tentatively, D is TRBD2 (5 bases). The CDR3 is made up of 18 amino acids. Germline-derived CDR1 and CDR2 are ENHRY and SYGVKD. Trimming left V 3 bases short and J 0 bases short, with 18 bases between. CDR3 sequence reads: CAISDLYRERGSYNEQFF. The CDR3 DNA reads TGTGCCATCAGTGACTTATACCGGGAACGGGGCTCCTACAATGAGCAGTTCTTC.

The V gene is TRBV10-2, the J gene TRBJ2-5; 9 bases fit TRBD1. J lost 4 bases, V lost 6 bases, and 9 bases had no gene match. Germline CDR1 and CDR2: WSHSY and SAAADI. CDR3 length: 15 amino acids. The CDR3 DNA reads TGCGCCAGCAGGGGACAGGGCCTCGTATTAGAGACCCAGTACTTC. Translated, it gives CASRGQGLVLETQYF.

V gene TRBV3-1 (or the pseudogene TRBV3-2) combines with J gene TRBJ1-4; 9 bases align to TRBD1. V trimming: 0 bases; J trimming: 7 bases; junction bases outside the gene matches: 3. Germline V gives CDR1 LGHDT, CDR2 YNNKEL (reference sequence). This CDR3 spans 15 amino acids. The CDR3 here is CASSQDQTGGEKLFF. CDR3 nucleotide sequence: TGTGCCAGCAGCCAAGATCAGACAGGGGGTGAAAAACTGTTTTTT.

The V gene is TRBV7-9, the J gene TRBJ1-2; the D gene is possibly TRBD1 (5 bases). V lost 8 bases and J lost 4, with 14 bases in between. The germline CDR1 and CDR2 sequences are SEHNR and FQNEAQ (reference sequence). The CDR3 loop spans 13 amino acids. Written as DNA, the CDR3 is TGTGCCAGCGGCCAGGGCACTCGCTATGGCTACACCTTC. Its protein is CASGQGTRYGYTF.

This clone appeared many times. The chain carries TRBV29-1 and TRBJ2-7; 14 nucleotides align to TRBD2. Germline V gives CDR1 SQVTM, CDR2 ANQGSEA. This CDR3 contains 14 residues. The V gene end was trimmed by 7 bases and the J gene end by 4 bases; junction bases not matched to a gene: 6. CDR3 nucleotide sequence: TGCAGCGCTGCGGGGACTAGCGGGGGATACGAGCAGTACTTC. It specifies CSAAGTSGGYEQYF.

This rearrangement joins TRBV7-9 to TRBJ2-2; D may be TRBD1 (6 bases). This CDR3 is 16 amino acids long. Germline values: CDR1 SEHNR, CDR2 FQNEAQ (reference sequence). Trimming stripped 2 bases from V and 7 bases from J, with 17 bases between. Here the CDR3 reads CASSLFFAGVVGELFF. The DNA of the CDR3 is TGTGCCAGCAGCTTATTCTTTGCAGGGGTCGTCGGGGAGCTGTTTTTT.

J is TRBJ1-1 and V is TRBV29-1, with D possibly being TRBD1 (5 bases). The V end lost 5 bases, the J end lost 6 bases, and 13 bases lay between the germline ends. Per germline, CDR1 SQVTM and CDR2 ANQGSEA. This CDR3 has 12 residues. The CDR3 is CSVRVGAPEAFF. The CDR3, as DNA: TGCAGCGTTAGGGTAGGGGCCCCTGAAGCTTTCTTT.

This clone was counted a few times. The gene calls are TRBV2 and TRBJ1-2, with 10 bases aligning to TRBD1. Germline-derived CDR1 and CDR2 are SNHLY and FYNNEI. Trimming at V came to 11 bases and at J to 5 bases, leaving 8 bases not matched to a gene. This CDR3 is 13 amino acids long. This chain's CDR3 is CALRTGGRYGYTF. CDR3 DNA sequence: TGTGCCTTGAGGACAGGGGGTCGGTATGGCTACACCTTC.

CDR3 amino acids: CASISRGAGTGELFF. In DNA, the CDR3 is TGTGCCAGTATTTCCCGGGGGGCGGGCACCGGGGAGCTGTTTTTT. The chain recombines TRBV19 with TRBJ2-2; D is possibly TRBD2 (7 bases). The length of the CDR3 is 15 residues. The germline V and J ends were trimmed by 7 bases and 4 bases, with 16 bases remaining between them. Per germline, CDR1 LNHDA and CDR2 SQIVND (reference sequence).

V and J are TRBV7-9 and TRBJ1-4, with TRBD1 matching over 11 bases. The CDR3 totals 14 residues. The V and J ends lost 4 bases and 8 bases, in that order; junction bases with no gene match: 3. Germline V gene sequence: CDR1 SEHNR, CDR2 FQNEAQ (reference sequence). The CDR3 loop is CASSSGTGGEKLFF. In DNA form, the CDR3 reads TGTGCCAGCAGCTCCGGGACAGGGGGGGAAAAACTGTTTTTT.

This chain connects TRBV5-1 to TRBJ2-1; D possibly corresponds to TRBD1 (6 bases). Per the germline V gene, CDR1 is SGHRS and CDR2 is YFSETQ. The CDR3 extends over 17 amino acids. Trimming took 4 bases from V and 0 from J, leaving 17 bases between them. The CDR3 loop is CASSREPGHLSYNEQFF. Written as DNA, the CDR3 is TGCGCCAGCAGCAGAGAACCGGGACACCTCTCCTACAATGAGCAGTTCTTC.

This clone was recorded a few times. The rearrangement joins TRBV11-2 to TRBJ2-2; 11 bases map to TRBD2. Per germline, CDR1 SGHAT and CDR2 FQNNGV. Trimming took 3 bases from V and 5 from J; bases not matched to a gene: 2. The CDR3 is 15 amino acids. The CDR3 protein is CASSFSGGATGELFF. The DNA of the CDR3 is TGTGCCAGCAGCTTTAGCGGGGGGGCGACCGGGGAGCTGTTTTTT.